This TCR beta chain originates from a study of early T cells in non-severe SARS-CoV-2 infection. Study context: Sequencing input comprised bulk RNA from unsorted whole blood; chain pairing was not available. The study, taken as a whole, reports: The matching step, a VDJdb search, favored anti-spike CD8 responses and missed private and CD4 specificities.

Individual cDNA molecules received unique molecular identifiers. One entry per CDR3 protein results from TCRdb running MiXCR on the 5' RACE reads. The sample includes roughly 50,000 distinct CDR3 sequences, approximately 8% of them seen just once. Worth noting for this clonotype: Its antigen is undetermined. Just one base apart from a much larger clone, this may be a read error.

In germline, CDR1 is LGHNT, CDR2 FRNRAP. V was shortened by 8 bases and J by 3 bases, with 14 bases between the two germline ends. The CDR3 length is 13 residues. Sample: whole blood. The TCR was taken from an adult who was a healthcare worker with PCR-confirmed SARS-CoV-2 infection or an uninfected control (not recorded which). The rearrangement joins TRBV12-5 to TRBJ2-7; no definite D call. Here the CDR3 reads CASTWTSYYEQYF. In DNA, the CDR3 is TGTGCTAGTACCTGGACCTCTTACTACGAGCAGTACTTC.